The TCR beta chain under discussion was sequenced for a study of T cell responses to AZD1222 COVID-19 vaccine. Germline lookup yields CDR1 MDHEN and CDR2 SYDVKM. Trimming at V came to 3 bases and at J to 6 bases, leaving 4 bases not matched to a gene. This CDR3 region has 14 residues. TCRdb's copy holds only in-frame clones and misses some; the assay was immunoSEQ multiplex PCR. Here the sample spans about 56,000 clones, roughly 80% being singletons. This TCR came from an adult who received the AZD1222 COVID-19 vaccine. The sequencing used peripheral blood, collected 28 days after the second AZD1222 dose. This sequence joins TRBV28 and TRBJ1-5, with 8 positions matching TRBD1. In nucleotides, the CDR3 is TGTGCCAGCAGTTTTAGTCAGGGGGCTCAGCCCCAGCATTTT. Protein product: CASSFSQGAQPQHF.